This T cell receptor beta chain originates from a study of T cell repertoires in cytomegalovirus infection. TCRdb re-analysed the reads in MiXCR, keeping a single row per CDR3 protein. The table records roughly 77,000 distinct CDR3 sequences, about 4% of them present only once. Many counts were recorded for this clonotype. CDR1 is SGHVT and CDR2 is SQSDAQ in the germline V gene. CDR3 length: 13 residues. The V end was cut by 5 bases, the J end by 2 bases, with 6 bases between. V is TRBV7-4 and J is TRBJ2-2; D ambiguous. Sequencing was carried out using PBMCs. The clonotype comes from a human donor in good health (CMV status not recorded). Some clones in this sample may be carry-over from other donors' samples. In DNA, the CDR3 is TGTGCCAGCAGCCATTCAAACACCGGGGAGCTGTTTTTT. This encodes CASSHSNTGELFF.